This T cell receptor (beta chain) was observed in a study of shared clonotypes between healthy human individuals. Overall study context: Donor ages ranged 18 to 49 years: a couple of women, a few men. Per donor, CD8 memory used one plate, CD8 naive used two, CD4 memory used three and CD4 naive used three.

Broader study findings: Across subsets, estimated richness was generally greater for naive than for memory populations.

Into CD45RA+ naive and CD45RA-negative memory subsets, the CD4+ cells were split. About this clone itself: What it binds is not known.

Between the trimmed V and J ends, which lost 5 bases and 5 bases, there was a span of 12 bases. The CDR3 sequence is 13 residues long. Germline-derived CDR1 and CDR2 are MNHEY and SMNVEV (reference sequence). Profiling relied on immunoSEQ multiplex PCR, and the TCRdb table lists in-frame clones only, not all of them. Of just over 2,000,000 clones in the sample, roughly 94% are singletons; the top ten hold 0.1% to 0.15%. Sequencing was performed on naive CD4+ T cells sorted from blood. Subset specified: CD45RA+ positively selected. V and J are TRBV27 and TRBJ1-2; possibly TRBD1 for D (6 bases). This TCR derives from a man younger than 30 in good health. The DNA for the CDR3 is TGTGCCAGCAGTCCAACAGGGTTATATGGCTACACCTTC. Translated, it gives CASSPTGLYGYTF.